This TCR beta chain is drawn from a study of T-cell memory formation after mild COVID-19. Study as a whole: Clusters of TCRs were largely donor specific. General observations from the study: Cross-reactive memory apparently joined, as some responding clones appeared in pre-infection memory.

Via MiXCR, TCRdb re-called the 5' RACE reads, giving one row per CDR3 protein. The data contain some 57,000 distinct CDR3 sequences, 9% to 15% of them singletons. In the case of this clonotype: Antigen: not known.

In germline, CDR1 is MNHEY, CDR2 SVGAGI. Trimming pared 5 bases from V and 6 bases from J, leaving 13 bases between. The CDR3 consists of 14 residues. Sample: PBMCs or a T cell subset sorted from them (not recorded which). The chain uses TRBV6-5 and TRBJ2-2, with D uncertain. This sequence was found in a man aged 18 to 30 who had mild COVID-19 (a few samples of this study predate the infection). Cell type and time point are not known. CDR3 residues: CASSEPFGAGELFF. CDR3 DNA sequence: TGTGCCAGCAGTGAACCCTTTGGGGCCGGGGAGCTGTTTTTT.